One TCR beta chain is described in this entry. The data belong to a study of blood T cell repertoires in COVID-19. Across the whole study: PBMCs, B-cell-depleted T cells, or T cells provided the cDNA or gDNA that made up the material.

The CDR3 has 15 residues. V was pared by 7 bases and J by 5 bases, with 9 bases of the junction left unmatched. Per the germline V gene, CDR1 is MNHEY and CDR2 is SVGAGI. Method: immunoSEQ multiplex PCR; TCRdb's copy keeps in-frame clones and lacks some. Of 100,000 to 150,000 clones in the sample, 80% to 90% were seen once. The sequencing input was peripheral blood. The receptor comes from a woman aged 55-69 years with acute or convalescent COVID-19. The V call is TRBV6-5, the J call TRBJ1-1; 11 nucleotides match TRBD1. The CDR3 nucleotides read TGTGCCAGCATCTTAGGACAGGGGGCATTGACTGAAGCTTTCTTT. Translated, it gives CASILGQGALTEAFF.